This T cell receptor beta chain was obtained from a study of blood T cells in healthy people across ages. The length of the CDR3 is 16 residues. V was cut by 2 bases and J by 2 bases, with 15 bases left in between. Germline V lookup: CDR1 SGHDT, CDR2 YYEEEE. The authors ran a second PCR of 7 to 11 cycles using a sample-barcoded 5' primer and a J-beta primer mix. TCRdb redid the calling of the 5' RACE reads with MiXCR, one entry per CDR3 protein. The top ten clones hold 13% of a sample with 850,000 to 1,100,000 distinct CDR3 sequences, 35% to 40% of them seen once. This clonotype has a handful of counts. As yet, its antigen is unknown. Study-wide points: Estimates of diversity drawn from one million T cells were considered underestimates. In older individuals, TCR beta diversity per million T cells was lower, falling roughly linearly with age. A strong correlation was found between TCR beta diversity and the percentage of naive T cells.

The chain employs TRBV5-6 and TRBJ2-3; D possibly corresponds to TRBD2 (6 bases). The origin of this receptor is a man younger than 35 in good health. The sample was blood. The CDR3 here is CASSLLLAPLTDTQYF. In DNA form, the CDR3 reads TGTGCCAGCAGCTTATTACTAGCACCACTCACAGATACGCAGTATTTT.